What follows is one TCR beta chain and its context. One end of the junction fails to match germline, which may point to a read error. No cell sorting was done before RNA was extracted from the tissue. Distant lung tissue was collected more than 3 cm away from the tumor edge. Germline loops: CDR1 MNHEY, CDR2 SVGAGI. This CDR3 comprises 15 residues. The library came from three nested PCR rounds adapted from ARM-PCR protocols. TCRdb reprocessed the multiplex PCR reads with MiXCR, giving one entry per CDR3 protein. The sample carries about 100,000 distinct CDR3 sequences, approximately 60% recorded once. These data are taken from a study of tumor and adjacent non-tumor tissue in lung cancer.

V gene TRBV6-5 combines with J gene TRBJ1-2, with no clear D. Material for sequencing was distant non-tumor lung tissue. The source is a man aged 25 to 40 with non-small cell lung cancer. CDR3 nucleotide sequence: TGTGCCAGCAGTTACGGGGTCCCCACGAACTATAGCTACGCCTTC. Translating gives CASSYGVPTNYSYAF.